Presented here are 15 T cell receptor beta chains from one specimen sequenced in a study of shared clonotypes between healthy human individuals. TCRdb's copy holds only in-frame clones and misses some; the assay was immunoSEQ multiplex PCR. This table holds roughly 500,000 clones, over 60% found once. Sequenced material: PBMCs. These receptors were taken from a woman between 40 and 50 years old in good health. Some clones in this sample may be carry-over from other donors' samples.

This rearrangement joins TRBV14 to TRBJ2-3; D ambiguous. V lost 5 bases to trimming and J lost 2 bases, with 5 bases between them. The CDR3 is made up of 12 amino acids. Germline V gives CDR1 SGHDN, CDR2 FVKESK. This CDR3 is CASSLNTDTQYF. CDR3 DNA: TGTGCCAGCAGCTTGAACACAGATACGCAGTATTTT.

The genes are TRBV6-6 and TRBJ1-5, with 8 bases fitting TRBD1. The germline gives CDR1 MNHNY, CDR2 SVGAGI (reference sequence). The length of the CDR3 is 16 residues. The trim removed 5 bases at V and 3 bases at J, leaving 9 bases unmatched. The CDR3 DNA is TGTGCCAGCAGTACATCGACAGGGGTGGCCAATCAGCCCCAGCATTTT. This translates into CASSTSTGVANQPQHF.

This rearrangement joins TRBV7-2 to TRBJ1-4; no clear D gene. Germline V gene sequence: CDR1 SGHTA, CDR2 FQGNSA. The CDR3 runs 15 residues. Trimming removed 1 base from V and 7 bases from J, with 13 bases in between. This CDR3 reads CASSLEAGLGEKLFF. DNA for the CDR3: TGTGCCAGCAGCTTAGAGGCGGGGTTGGGTGAAAAACTGTTTTTT.

The chain is built from TRBV4-2 and TRBJ2-1; 11 positions agree with TRBD2. CDR3 length: 15 residues. J lost 2 bases, V lost 8 bases, and 5 bases had no gene match. CDR1 and CDR2 (germline): LGHNA, YNFKEQ. The CDR3 loop reads CASHTTSGTYNEQFF. DNA of the CDR3: TGTGCCAGCCACACGACTAGCGGGACCTACAATGAGCAGTTCTTC.

V and J are TRBV5-1 and TRBJ2-1, with D possibly being TRBD2 (5 bases). Germline V CDR1 and CDR2: SGHRS, YFSETQ. The length of the CDR3 is 15 residues. Trimming took 4 bases from V and 2 from J, leaving 13 bases between them. The CDR3 coding sequence is TGCGCCAGCAGCCCCTCTTTCGGGACCTACAATGAGCAGTTCTTC. Translation: CASSPSFGTYNEQFF.

The chain is built from TRBV6-5 and TRBJ2-2; 10 positions match TRBD1. This CDR3 is built from 15 residues. CDR1 MNHEY and CDR2 SVGAGI come from the germline V gene. V shed 5 bases and J 3 bases; nucleotides not matched to a gene: 3. The DNA of the CDR3 is TGTGCCAGCAGTCGGACAGGGGGGGACACCGGGGAGCTGTTTTTT. Translated: CASSRTGGDTGELFF.

The V call is TRBV4-2, the J call TRBJ2-7; a possible D gene is TRBD2 (6 bases). Germline CDR1 LGHNA, CDR2 YNFKEQ. V lost 0 bases to trimming and J lost 3 bases, with 12 bases between them. CDR3 length: 15 residues. CDR3 loop: CASSQEALAIYEQYF. The CDR3 nucleotides read TGTGCCAGCAGCCAAGAGGCTCTAGCGATCTACGAGCAGTACTTC.

This clone was observed a few times. This sequence joins TRBV11-2 and TRBJ2-1, with TRBD2 identical over 8 bases. The V and J ends lost 3 bases and 2 bases, in that order; junction bases with no gene match: 6. Germline V gives CDR1 SGHAT, CDR2 FQNNGV. The CDR3 contains 16 residues. The CDR3 coding sequence is TGTGCCAGCAGCTTCACCGGGGGGGAGGCCTACAATGAGCAGTTCTTC. It is translated as CASSFTGGEAYNEQFF.

This clone occurred a few times. This chain uses TRBV27 with TRBJ2-1; D call uncertain. V was clipped by 4 bases and J by 5 bases, with 6 bases between them. Germline values: CDR1 MNHEY, CDR2 SMNVEV (reference sequence). CDR3 size: 12 residues. The CDR3 sequence is CASSYGHNEQFF. In nucleotides, the CDR3 is TGTGCCAGCAGTTACGGCCACAATGAGCAGTTCTTC.

This clone was observed a few times. The chain has TRBV5-5 and TRBJ2-7; 7 bases agree with TRBD2. The V segment lost 4 bases and the J segment 4 bases; nucleotides outside the gene matches: 8. The CDR3 loop spans 14 amino acids. Germline CDR1 reads SGHKS; CDR2 reads YYEKEE (reference sequence). The CDR3 DNA is TGTGCCAGCAGCCCGGGGGGTTGGGGATACGAGCAGTACTTC. Translated, it gives CASSPGGWGYEQYF.

This chain joins TRBV7-3 and TRBJ2-6; no definite D call. The CDR3 is 13 amino acids. V was cut by 5 bases and J by 5 bases, with 7 bases left in between. Germline-derived CDR1 and CDR2 are SGHTA and FQGTGA. DNA of the CDR3: TGTGCCAGCAGCCCCTCCTGGGCCAACGTCCTGACTTTC. It codes for CASSPSWANVLTF.

About this clone itself: The sample has other DNA sequences that encode this CDR3 too. The rearrangement links TRBV7-3 to TRBJ1-1; D call uncertain. The CDR3 loop spans 13 amino acids. With 3 bases removed from V and 1 base from J, the gap between germline ends came to 6 bases. Germline V CDR1 and CDR2: SGHTA, FQGTGA. CDR3 in amino acids: CASSLSGNTEAFF. The DNA for the CDR3 is TGTGCCAGCAGCTTGTCAGGGAACACTGAAGCTTTCTTT.

A remark on this clone: A read error is likely here: a far larger clone is one base away. The rearrangement joins TRBV28 to TRBJ2-7; no clear D. CDR1 and CDR2 (germline): MDHEN, SYDVKM. CDR3 size: 12 residues. CDR3: CTSSLSRYEQYF. In DNA, the CDR3 is TGTACCAGCAGTTTGTCGCGTTACGAGCAGTACTTC.

CDR3 sequence (DNA): TGTGCCAGCCGCCGGGAGGGACTGAACACTGAAGCTTTCTTT. Its protein is CASRREGLNTEAFF. V and J are TRBV27 and TRBJ1-1, with D possibly matching TRBD1 (5 bases). Trimming cost V 8 bases and J 0 bases, with 13 bases left between them. CDR1 and CDR2 (germline): MNHEY, SMNVEV (reference sequence). The CDR3 consists of 14 residues.

The chain uses TRBV9 and TRBJ1-1; D unresolved. The CDR3 length is 13 residues. In germline, CDR1 is SGDLS, CDR2 YYNGEE. Trimming stripped 3 bases from V and 4 bases from J, with 10 bases between. CDR3 residues: CASSGDRGTEAFF. CDR3 coding DNA: TGTGCCAGCAGCGGCGACCGCGGCACTGAAGCTTTCTTT.